What follows are 28 T cell receptor beta chains derived from one specimen sequenced in a study of blood T cell repertoires in COVID-19 (dated by TCRdb to about 2020). Library method: the immunoSEQ multiplex PCR assay. TCRdb provides this immuneACCESS table in a form limited to in-frame rearrangements. Some clones are lacking; in checked studies, under half of them reflect an unresolved V gene, and why the rest are absent is not known. For this sample the table gives 150,000 to 200,000 clones, of which about 86% were detected only once. The ten top clones hold around 3.5% of the sample. Sample: peripheral blood. The source of these receptors is a man aged 18 to 35 with active or convalescent COVID-19.

This chain connects TRBV24-1 to TRBJ2-7; 7 positions match TRBD1. The CDR3 length is 14 residues. Trimming removed 3 bases from V and 4 bases from J; junction bases left unmatched: 5. Germline V CDR1 and CDR2: KGHDR, SFDVKD. The CDR3 nucleotides read TGTGCCACCAGTGATGGCGGCAGGGGGTACGAGCAGTACTTC. Its translation is CATSDGGRGYEQYF.

Notes on this clone: Distinct nucleotide sequences in the sample also encode this CDR3. The chain is built from TRBV12-3 or TRBV12-4 and TRBJ2-7, with D perhaps matching TRBD2 (6 bases). There are 13 residues in the CDR3. The ends were cut back, 1 base at V and 4 bases at J, with 8 bases in the middle. CDR3 residues: CASSLGLVYEQYV. In DNA, the CDR3 is TGTGCCAGCAGTTTAGGACTAGTTTACGAGCAGTACGTC.

This chain uses TRBV11-3 with TRBJ2-7, with D maybe TRBD1 (6 bases). The CDR3 consists of 15 residues. Germline values: CDR1 SGHNT, CDR2 YENEEA. With 3 bases removed from V and 3 bases from J, the gap between germline ends came to 15 bases. The CDR3 is CASSFRLDRSYEQYV. The CDR3, as DNA: TGTGCCAGCAGCTTCCGTCTCGACAGGAGCTACGAGCAGTACGTC.

This clone was counted a single time. This chain connects TRBV2 to TRBJ2-2; D remains unclear. This CDR3 contains 15 residues. Per germline, CDR1 SNHLY and CDR2 FYNNEI. V lost 7 bases to trimming and J lost 0 bases, with 12 bases between them. The CDR3 DNA is TGTGCCAGCAAGAGGCCCACACCGAACACCGGGGAGCTGTTTTTT. Translation gives CASKRPTPNTGELFF.

This chain links TRBV7-6 with TRBJ2-3; 10 positions match TRBD2. This CDR3 region has 16 residues. The ends lost 4 bases at V and 2 bases at J; junction bases unmatched: 6. CDR1 is SGHVS and CDR2 is FNYEAQ in the germline V gene. The CDR3 sequence: CASSSRLAGYTDTQYF. The CDR3 bases are TGTGCCAGCAGCTCTAGACTAGCGGGTTACACAGATACGCAGTATTTT.

The chain joins TRBV20-1 to TRBJ1-5, with 10 bases lining up with TRBD1. The length of the CDR3 is 13 residues. The trim removed 3 bases at V and 6 bases at J, leaving 2 bases unmatched. Germline V CDR1 and CDR2: DFQATT, SNEGSKA (reference sequence). The CDR3 loop is CSASGQGVQPQHF. Written as DNA, the CDR3 is TGCAGTGCTAGTGGACAGGGGGTTCAGCCCCAGCATTTT.

The chain is built from TRBV3-1 (or the pseudogene TRBV3-2) and TRBJ1-2; TRBD1 agrees at 7 bases. This CDR3 is 14 amino acids long. The germline CDR1 and CDR2 sequences are LGHDT and YNNKEL (reference sequence). J gave up 7 bases and V 4 bases, and 9 bases lay outside the gene matches. CDR3 DNA: TGTGCCAGCAGCCCGACAGGGATGACGTTTGGCTACACCTTC. Amino acid sequence: CASSPTGMTFGYTF.

The J gene is TRBJ2-7, the V gene TRBV28, with 10 bases identical to TRBD1. The length of the CDR3 is 14 residues. The V and J ends lost 5 bases and 2 bases, in that order; junction bases with no gene match: 3. CDR1 MDHEN and CDR2 SYDVKM come from the germline V gene. As DNA, the CDR3 is TGTGCCAGCAGTCCCGACAGGGGGCCCTACGAGCAGTACGTC. It is translated as CASSPDRGPYEQYV.

The rearrangement links TRBV5-1 to TRBJ2-5; 11 nucleotides align to TRBD2. After removal of 4 bases from V and 4 bases from J, the junction contained 6 bases not matched to a gene. Germline V CDR1 and CDR2: SGHRS, YFSETQ. CDR3 length: 15 residues. The DNA of the CDR3 is TGCGCCAGCAGCCCGGCCGGGACTAGCGGAGAGACCCAGTACTTC. Translated, it gives CASSPAGTSGETQYF. Full variable domain (outside the CDR3, taken from reference TRBV5-1 and TRBJ2-5): KAGVTQTPRYLIKTRGQQVTLSCSPISGHRSVSWYQQTPGQGLQFLFEYFSETQRNKGNFPGRFSGRQFSNSRSEMNVSTLELGDSALYLCASSPAGTSGETQYFGPGTRLLVL.

The gene calls are TRBV28 and TRBJ1-6; D possibly corresponds to TRBD1 (6 bases). V was clipped by 6 bases and J by 8 bases, with 14 bases between them. Germline V gene data show CDR1 as MDHEN and CDR2 as SYDVKM. The CDR3 totals 14 residues. As DNA, the CDR3 is TGTGCCAGCAGGGAACAGGGTAGCTATTCACCCCTCCACTTT. The encoded protein is CASREQGSYSPLHF.

A note on this clone: The sample carries other DNA sequences with the same CDR3. Here the CDR3 reads CASTPGRDYGYTF. CDR3 in DNA: TGTGCCAGCACCCCGGGCAGGGATTATGGCTACACCTTC. This rearrangement joins TRBV6-5 to TRBJ1-2; a possible D gene is TRBD1 (5 bases). V was clipped by 7 bases and J by 5 bases, with 14 bases between them. Germline CDR1 MNHEY, CDR2 SVGAGI. The CDR3 runs 13 residues.

V and J are TRBV13 and TRBJ2-3, with D tentatively TRBD1 (5 bases). V dropped 4 bases and J dropped 6 bases, with 17 bases sitting between them. This CDR3 has 15 residues. Germline CDR1 PRHDT, CDR2 FYEKMQ (reference sequence). The CDR3 DNA reads as TGTGCCAGCAGCTCACAGGTTAACTATATCGATACGCAGTATTTT. It encodes CASSSQVNYIDTQYF.

This clone was counted once. The rearrangement uses TRBV7-9 and TRBJ1-2, with D possibly being TRBD1 (5 bases). The length of the CDR3 is 15 residues. Trimming took off 5 bases at V and 4 bases at J, with 17 bases between the two ends. CDR1 SEHNR and CDR2 FQNEAQ come from the germline V gene (reference sequence). The chain's CDR3 is CASSPRQSLFYGYTF. As DNA, the CDR3 is TGTGCCAGCAGCCCAAGACAGAGCTTATTCTATGGCTACACCTTC.

The chain carries TRBV2 and TRBJ1-2; TRBD1 matches 8 bases. Germline V gives CDR1 SNHLY, CDR2 FYNNEI. V shed 2 bases and J 9 bases; nucleotides not matched to a gene: 8. The CDR3 contains 14 residues. In nucleotides, the CDR3 is TGTGCCAGCAGTGAATCCCCAACAGGGGGTAGCTACACCTTC. This encodes CASSESPTGGSYTF.

The chain combines TRBV18 with TRBJ1-5; weak D call: TRBD1 (5 bases). V gave up 0 bases and J gave up 6 bases, with 12 bases separating them. The CDR3 is 15 residues long. From germline, CDR1 is KGHSH and CDR2 LQKENI. This CDR3 reads CASSPPSGGGQPQHF. In nucleotides, the CDR3 is TGTGCCAGCTCACCACCGTCGGGCGGGGGTCAGCCCCAGCATTTT.

This chain joins TRBV6-1 and TRBJ1-6, with D possibly matching TRBD1 (5 bases). The CDR3 covers 16 residues. CDR1 and CDR2 from the germline V gene are MNHNS and SASEGT. V lost 0 bases, J lost 5 bases, and 11 bases lay in between. The CDR3 reads CASSEAAQGHNSPLHF. As DNA, the CDR3 is TGTGCCAGCAGTGAAGCGGCGCAGGGTCATAATTCACCCCTCCACTTT.

In this sample, this clone turned up a few times. The gene calls are TRBV27 and TRBJ1-5; no clear D gene. The CDR3 totals 13 residues. V was pared by 2 bases and J by 6 bases, with 8 bases between. CDR1 and CDR2 from the germline V gene are MNHEY and SMNVEV (reference sequence). The CDR3 protein is CASSLEAGQPQHF. Written as DNA, the CDR3 is TGTGCCAGCAGTTTAGAAGCGGGTCAGCCCCAGCATTTT.

The V call is TRBV27, the J call TRBJ2-7; D uncertain. With 8 bases removed from V and 4 bases from J, the gap between germline ends came to 21 bases. CDR1 is MNHEY, CDR2 SMNVEV, per germline (reference sequence). This CDR3 is 15 amino acids long. The chain's CDR3 is CASALSLGPFYEQYV. CDR3 nucleotide sequence: TGTGCCAGCGCTCTTTCCCTGGGCCCCTTTTACGAGCAGTACGTC.

The gene calls are TRBV6-6 and TRBJ1-5; D may be TRBD1 (6 bases). CDR3 length: 14 residues. Trimming took off 2 bases at V and 6 bases at J, with 11 bases between the two ends. Germline loops: CDR1 MNHNY, CDR2 SVGAGI (reference sequence). CDR3 in DNA: TGTGCCAGCAGTTACGAGGGGGACGCTCAGCCCCAGCATTTT. Translated: CASSYEGDAQPQHF.

This clone was observed a few times. This chain uses TRBV7-2 with TRBJ2-7; TRBD1 matches 10 bases. Losses at the gene ends were 3 bases for V and 6 bases for J; bases not matched to a gene: 5. Germline V lookup: CDR1 SGHTA, CDR2 FQGNSA. The CDR3 runs 14 residues. DNA of the CDR3: TGTGCCAGCAGCTTTAGGACAGGGGGAGGCGAGCAGTACTTC. It codes for CASSFRTGGGEQYF.

The J gene is TRBJ2-1, the V gene TRBV2; no clear D. Trimming stripped 7 bases from V and 2 bases from J, with 15 bases between. Germline CDR1 is SNHLY and CDR2 is FYNNEI. The CDR3 totals 15 residues. The CDR3 reads CASTALASAYNEQFF. The CDR3 DNA sequence: TGTGCCAGCACCGCACTCGCAAGCGCCTACAATGAGCAGTTCTTC.

The rearrangement links TRBV15 to TRBJ1-5; D perhaps matches TRBD1 (6 bases). Per germline, CDR1 LNHNV and CDR2 YYDKDF (reference sequence). Trimming stripped 3 bases from V and 5 bases from J, with 11 bases between. The CDR3 totals 14 residues. Here the CDR3 reads CATSRGAGDQPQHF. In nucleotides, the CDR3 is TGTGCCACCAGCAGGGGGGCCGGGGATCAGCCCCAGCATTTT.

This chain joins TRBV13 and TRBJ1-2; the D gene is possibly TRBD1 (6 bases). Germline V gene lookup returns CDR1 PRHDT and CDR2 FYEKMQ (reference sequence). V lost 4 bases and J lost 4, with 13 bases in between. This CDR3 is 14 amino acids long. CDR3 DNA sequence: TGTGCCAGCAGCTCAAGGGGGTTCAGCTATGGCTACACCTTC. The encoded protein is CASSSRGFSYGYTF.

This clone was counted a few times. The chain links TRBV19 to TRBJ2-7, with 9 bases aligning to TRBD2. CDR3 length: 15 amino acids. V lost 5 bases, J lost 6 bases, and 11 bases stayed unmatched. Germline V gene sequence: CDR1 LNHDA, CDR2 SQIVND (reference sequence). In nucleotides, the CDR3 is TGTGCCAGTAGTTCGAAAGCGGGAGGAAGTGGCGAGCAGTACTTC. Amino acid sequence: CASSSKAGGSGEQYF.

The chain uses TRBV5-1 and TRBJ2-7; TRBD1 matches at 9 bases. Germline V gene sequence: CDR1 SGHRS, CDR2 YFSETQ. CDR3 length: 13 residues. V shed 4 bases and J 3 bases; nucleotides not matched to a gene: 2. CDR3 nucleotides: TGCGCCAGCAGCAAGGGACAGGGCTACGAGCAGTACGTC. Translated: CASSKGQGYEQYV.

The chain joins TRBV18 to TRBJ2-3, with D maybe TRBD2 (6 bases). V dropped 4 bases and J dropped 0 bases, with 17 bases sitting between them. The length of the CDR3 is 17 residues. Germline V CDR1 and CDR2: KGHSH, LQKENI. This CDR3 reads CASSRSQASASTDTQYF. CDR3 DNA: TGTGCCAGCTCACGCTCACAGGCTAGCGCTAGCACAGATACGCAGTATTTT.

V gene TRBV7-2 combines with J gene TRBJ2-1; TRBD2 matches at 11 bases. With V trimmed by 5 bases and J by 12 bases, 12 bases remained unmatched. Per the germline V gene, CDR1 is SGHTA and CDR2 is FQGNSA. CDR3 length: 15 residues. This CDR3 is CASSPRASGGTGQFF. The CDR3 region has the DNA TGTGCCAGCAGCCCTCGGGCTAGCGGGGGGACGGGGCAGTTCTTC. The full variable domain, completed using reference TRBV7-2 and TRBJ2-1, is GAGVSQSPSNKVTEKGKDVELRCDPISGHTALYWYRQSLGQGLEFLIYFQGNSAPDKSGLPSDRFSAERTGGSVSTLTIQRTQQEDSAVYLCASSPRASGGTGQFFGPGTRLTVL.

The chain links TRBV18 to TRBJ2-7; 7 bases are a match to TRBD1. Germline CDR1 KGHSH, CDR2 LQKENI. The CDR3 loop spans 12 amino acids. Unmatched junction bases numbered 2, after V lost 3 bases and J lost 6 bases. The CDR3, as DNA: TGTGCCAGCTCACCGACAGGGTCCGAGCAGTACGTC. Residues: CASSPTGSEQYV.